This T cell receptor beta chain was retrieved from a study of control samples from healthy donors and cancer patients. Clones were read by immunoSEQ multiplex PCR, and TCRdb kept only the in-frame ones, dropping some. The sample has 150,000 to 200,000 clones, 91% seen once; the top ten hold about 1.6%. From germline, CDR1 is KGHSH and CDR2 LQKENI. V was pared by 4 bases and J by 7 bases, with 4 bases of the junction left unmatched. The CDR3 contains 13 residues. The receptor comes from a woman in her twenties or thirties in good health. Sequencing was done on a sample of blood. The chain links TRBV18 to TRBJ2-4; 7 nucleotides agree with TRBD1. CDR3 residues: CASSLDRVNIQYF. The CDR3 DNA is TGTGCCAGCTCACTCGACAGGGTTAACATTCAGTACTTC.